The T cell receptor (beta chain) described here comes from a study of blood T cell repertoires in COVID-19. Study information: From the United States, Italy and Spain came samples of acute and convalescent COVID-19.

Methods used by the authors: Cell counts per sample came from amplifying reference gene primers. Libraries were prepared by immunoSEQ multiplex PCR; TCRdb keeps only in-frame clonotypes and omits some of them. V and J calls plus clone size are reproduced from that table; the DNA served to infer D and trimming. The sample consists of more than 200,000 clones, roughly 88% of them appearing once. Adults between about 18 and 95 years of age took part from approximately 24 US areas. CDR3 length equals 13 residues. CDR1 LNHDA and CDR2 SQIVND come from the germline V gene (reference sequence). With V trimmed by 5 bases and J by 7 bases, 4 bases remained unmatched.

The chain joins TRBV19 to TRBJ1-5, with TRBD1 identical over 8 bases. This TCR derives from a woman under 40 who had been exposed to COVID-19. The sequenced material came from PBMCs or T cells enriched from blood (not recorded which). The CDR3 DNA is TGTGCCAGTAGTGAGGACAGGGAACAGCCCCAGCATTTT. Protein sequence: CASSEDREQPQHF.